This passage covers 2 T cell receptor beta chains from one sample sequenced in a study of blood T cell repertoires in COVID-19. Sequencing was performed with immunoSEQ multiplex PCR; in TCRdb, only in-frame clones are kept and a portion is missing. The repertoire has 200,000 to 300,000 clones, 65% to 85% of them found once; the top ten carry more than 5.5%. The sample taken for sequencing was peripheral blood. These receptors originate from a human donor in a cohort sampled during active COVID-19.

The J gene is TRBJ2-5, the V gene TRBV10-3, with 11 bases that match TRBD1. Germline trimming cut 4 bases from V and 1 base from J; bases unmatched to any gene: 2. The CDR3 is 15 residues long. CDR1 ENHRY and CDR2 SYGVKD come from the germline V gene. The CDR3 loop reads CAISGGTGGQETQYF. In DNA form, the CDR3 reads TGTGCCATCAGTGGGGGGACAGGGGGCCAAGAGACCCAGTACTTC.

In nucleotides, the CDR3 is TGTGCCAGCAGCCCGTGGGGGGGGGACAACACTGAAGCTTTCTTT. Translated, it gives CASSPWGGDNTEAFF. The rearrangement uses TRBV9 and TRBJ1-1; tentatively, D is TRBD1 (5 bases). Germline-derived CDR1 and CDR2 are SGDLS and YYNGEE. V was clipped by 4 bases and J by 2 bases, with 15 bases between them. The CDR3 has 15 residues.